The T cell receptor (beta chain) described here comes from a study of CD8 T cells in ankylosing spondylitis. Study results and limitations: Past research had described some motif variants in reactive arthritis synovial fluid and blood. As for the disease-linked clones, they showed a CD8+ phenotype and occurred at relatively low frequencies in peripheral blood. There was a TCR beta motif, made of fewer than 10 highly homologous variants, that appeared characteristic of ankylosing spondylitis blood.

It was by quantitative 5'-RACE with molecular barcodes that TCR beta libraries were made. TCRdb re-derived calls from the 5' RACE reads in MiXCR, one entry per CDR3 protein. In the table there are some 240,000 distinct CDR3 sequences, 18% of which are singletons. Trimming took 7 bases from V and 1 from J, leaving 13 bases between them. The CDR3 consists of 14 residues. This clonotype was picked up many times. Its specificity is not known. The chain combines TRBV12-3 or TRBV12-4 with TRBJ1-1; D is perhaps TRBD1 (5 bases). Sequencing input: blood, either unsorted or a sorted T cell fraction (not recorded which). The sequence came from a male donor with ankylosing spondylitis or in good health (not recorded which). The CDR3 loop reads CASIVKGTNTEAFF. CDR3 in DNA: TGTGCCAGCATAGTAAAAGGGACGAACACTGAAGCTTTCTTT.